This is a list of T cell receptor beta chains from one sample in a study of T cell responses to AZD1222 COVID-19 vaccine. This table comes from immunoSEQ multiplex PCR, and its TCRdb copy is limited to in-frame clones, with some not included. The profile covers about 52,000 clones, with approximately 86% appearing a single time and 2% to 3% taken by the ten largest. The specimen comprised peripheral blood, sampled 28 days after the second AZD1222 dose. The receptors were gathered from an adult who received the AZD1222 COVID-19 vaccine. Both conserved end residues are part of each CDR3. Size is stated for part of the rows, as once, few or many counts, or as a class when the clone is expanded.

clone_size j_call v_call cdr3_aa
NA TRBJ2-5 TRBV11-3 CASSLGAAGGAETQYF
NA TRBJ2-5 TRBV29-1 CSVERGMKTQYF
NA TRBJ2-5 TRBV19 CASSQSGSKGETQYF
NA TRBJ2-3 TRBV11-3 CASSSRWGQGADTQYF
NA TRBJ1-2 TRBV5-1 CASSADYGYTF
NA TRBJ1-3 TRBV18 CASSPSRAFFSGNTIYF
NA TRBJ2-7 TRBV5-4 CASSLGGISHEQYF
NA TRBJ2-2 TRBV7-6 CASSLSGTTGELFF
few TRBJ2-1 TRBV3-1/TRBV3-2 CASSRPGQAFNEQFF
NA TRBJ2-3 TRBV9 CASSVGATDTQYF
few TRBJ1-5 TRBV25-1 CASSEWSDSNQPQHF
once TRBJ2-7 TRBV7-2 CASSLGFYRGGLAASEQYF
NA TRBJ2-3 TRBV5-1 CASSLRREGGTDTQYF
NA TRBJ2-7 TRBV29-1 CSVEDSSGSYEQYF
NA TRBJ2-5 TRBV28 CASSSRGWKETQYF
NA TRBJ1-2 TRBV28 CASSPPRYYGYTF
once TRBJ1-1 TRBV15 CATSREPGGPEAFF
NA TRBJ2-7 TRBV14 CASSQVAAGYEQYF
NA TRBJ2-5 TRBV7-9 CASSLPGLRETQYF
few TRBJ1-1 TRBV3-1/TRBV3-2 CASSQDRGFWTEAFF
NA TRBJ2-1 TRBV5-4 CASSRDTSGSRDNEQFF
few TRBJ1-5 TRBV6-5 CASSRDRWQPQHF
few TRBJ2-7 TRBV19 CASGRQGVNEQYF
NA TRBJ1-6 TRBV28 CASNAGSYNSPLHF
NA TRBJ2-2 TRBV2 CASSEAGNYGTGELFF
NA TRBJ1-4 TRBV5-1 CASSARRGTNEKLFF
NA TRBJ1-6 TRBV28 CASSLRGAHNSPLHF
once TRBJ2-7 TRBV5-1 CASSPEGGFSYEQYF
NA TRBJ2-1 TRBV9 CASSVARAAEAFNEQFF
NA TRBJ2-7 TRBV18 CASSPLPGQGTHEQYF
NA TRBJ2-2 TRBV19 CASTSSSGGTGELFF
once TRBJ2-7 TRBV20-1 CSANRVDEQYF
NA TRBJ2-1 TRBV5-4 CASSLSGRAYNEQFF
NA TRBJ2-1 TRBV6-4 CASSLETGGNEQFF
NA TRBJ1-1 TRBV20-1 CSPTEAFF
NA TRBJ2-2 TRBV9 CASSVAPTGELFF
NA TRBJ1-5 TRBV29-1 CSVEVGGNQPQHF
NA TRBJ2-1 TRBV6-5 CASRTRSVNEQFF
NA TRBJ1-2 TRBV27 CASSTTGVYGYTF
NA TRBJ2-3 TRBV29-1 CSAPGEQGRVTDTQYF
NA TRBJ1-4 TRBV9 CASSATGATNEKLFF
NA TRBJ2-7 TRBV28 CASSQQGSYEQYF
NA TRBJ1-1 TRBV5-1 CASSLGVREGSDEAFF
NA TRBJ2-7 TRBV6-1 CASSEGAGSSYEQYF
NA TRBJ1-4 TRBV6-1 CASSEWGLRATNEKLFF
few TRBJ1-2 TRBV29-1 CSVEDLRGMDYGYTF
NA TRBJ1-1 TRBV6-2/TRBV6-3 CASSYVTGGLNTEAFF
NA TRBJ1-1 TRBV14 CASSHTGIRWDTEAFF
NA TRBJ1-1 TRBV7-8 CASSLNRANTEAFF
once TRBJ2-1 TRBV19 CASSGGLGQSEQFF
NA TRBJ2-3 TRBV27 CASSSFGATDTQYF
NA TRBJ2-6 TRBV18 CASSPPASGANVLTF
NA TRBJ2-1 TRBV5-1 CASRGLAVYNEQFF
NA TRBJ2-5 TRBV7-3 CASGNGLGKETQYF
NA TRBJ2-5 TRBV5-1 CASSLVGIQETQYF
NA TRBJ2-7 TRBV7-2 CASSTRTSAPGQYF
once TRBJ1-1 TRBV19 CASSSGTTTEAFF